The T cell receptor (beta chain) described here comes from a study of post-analysis software for immune sequencing data. Germline V CDR1 and CDR2: MDHEN, SYDVKM. This CDR3 comprises 16 residues. V lost 8 bases and J lost 5, with 24 bases in between. Built from TCR beta cDNA, the libraries had unique molecular identifiers in them. There were 1 to 10 million T cells, and roughly 0.5 million cDNA molecules came from them. One entry per CDR3 protein, called by TCRdb with MiXCR from the PCR reads. Of about 770,000 distinct CDR3 sequences listed, around 45% are singletons. General study findings and limits: TRBV5-6, TRBV5-1 and TRBV20-1 were among roughly five TRBV segments more frequent in patients than controls.

A remark on this clonotype: What it recognizes is unknown.

The V call is TRBV28, the J call TRBJ1-2; perhaps TRBD1 as D (5 bases). The sequence came from a girl aged 5 to 17 with multiple sclerosis. The material sequenced was blood. The CDR3 bases are TGTGCCAGCCATCCGGCCGGGGCCCTTGGGGGTTATGGCTACACCTTC. Its translation is CASHPAGALGGYGYTF.